This T cell receptor beta chain was recorded in a study of blood T cell repertoires in COVID-19 (dated by TCRdb to 2019 to 2021). General notes on the study: The collaborator samples originated in the United States, Italy and Spain and spanned the acute and convalescent phases of COVID-19. The material from the prospective study consisted of cDNA or gDNA derived from T cells, B-cell-depleted T cells, or PBMCs. Sample metadata almost always included a de-identified subject ID, COVID-19 status, age in years and sex. Where available, HLA class I and class II types were taken from metadata supplied by the sample provider and were not determined by assay-based typing. Subjects who had been exposed to COVID-19, were actively infected with it, or had recovered from it provided the deeply sampled blood TCRbeta repertoires that made up the dataset. A freely available public database, intended as a resource for researchers studying the immune response to SARS-CoV-2, is where the repertoires were released. The samples were drawn from the first 160 participants of the ongoing ImmuneRACE study and from 1,254 subjects provided by 6 global collaborators. The paper's findings and limits, for the study overall: How much clinical and demographic metadata was included differed by source and by participant, and the metadata was provided uncurated.

The immunoSEQ Assay, a bias-controlled multiplex PCR, was used to amplify TCRbeta CDR3 regions from genomic DNA. The authors' analysis ran thus. The number of nucleated cells in each sample was estimated from the amplification of reference gene primers within the assay. Sequence reads were collapsed and filtered to measure the absolute abundance of every unique TCRbeta CDR3 rearrangement. For each sample, productive Simpson clonality was calculated as the square root of Simpson's diversity index across productive rearrangements. This immuneACCESS table, as held by TCRdb, lists in-frame sequences with V and J called but not all clones. Of the missing ones, under half trace to an unresolved V gene in checked studies; the others have no known cause. V and J calls and clone size come straight from that table; D and trimming were deduced from the DNA. The sample has 90,000 to 120,000 clones on record, approximately 84% of them singletons. The ten largest clones take up 4.2% of the sample.

The collaborating institutions used their own protocols to collect whole blood in K2EDTA tubes. Collaborator samples were shipped for TCRbeta analysis as frozen whole blood, isolated PBMCs, or DNA extracted from either sample type. As to this clone: Its antigen remains unidentified. Base-call qualities are not available, and no considerably larger clone is one nucleotide away. In the same sample, other DNA sequences code for this CDR3.

Sequenced material: peripheral blood. The sequence derives from a human donor in a cohort sampled during active COVID-19.

CDR3 sequence: CASRQDRGFTGELFF. The DNA is TGTGCCAGCAGACAAGACAGGGGGTTCACCGGGGAGCTGTTTTTT. The rearranged chain carries TRBV6-5 and TRBJ2-2; the junction holds 9 bases that match TRBD1. The CDR3, from cysteine to phenylalanine, totals 15 residues. CDR3 DNA only is kept here, 45 bases in frame from base 1. Unmatched junction bases come to 6, with V trimmed by 6 bases and J by 4 bases. From a lookup of the germline V gene, CDR1 and CDR2 are MNHEY and SVGAGI.